The clone carrying this T cell receptor (beta chain) has at least ten counts. What it binds is not known. The data are from a study of T-cell memory formation after mild COVID-19. The wider study: TCR clusters showed largely donor specificity. General study points: Some clones that responded were present in memory (sampled pre-infection), which suggests cross-reactive memory joined. Clones that contracted clustered mainly in CM and EM if CD4+ and in EMRA if CD8+.

Deletions cut 0 bases from V and 4 bases from J, with 12 bases between. The V gene's germline CDR1 is SGHAT and CDR2 FQNNGV. The CDR3 runs 15 residues. Constant-segment primers were used for 5'RACE, and the resulting TCR alpha and TCR beta cDNA libraries carried sample barcodes and UMIs. MiXCR, applied by TCRdb to the 5' RACE reads, yields one record per CDR3 protein. Altogether under 550,000 distinct CDR3 sequences are present, over 15% being singletons, with the ten largest covering approximately 21%. The sample was PBMCs or a T cell subset sorted from them (not recorded which). This receptor was obtained from a man younger than 30 who had mild COVID-19 (a few samples of this study predate the infection). Cell type and time point are not known. This chain connects TRBV11-2 to TRBJ1-2; possible D gene TRBD1, 5 bases. For the CDR3, the DNA is TGTGCCAGCAGCTTAGAACCAGGGCCATTCTATGGCTACACCTTC. It translates to CASSLEPGPFYGYTF.